Listed below are T cell receptor beta chains from one sample, sequenced in a study of blood T cell repertoires in COVID-19. Assay: immunoSEQ multiplex PCR; the TCRdb copy retains only in-frame clones and omits some. The repertoire holds 250,000 to 350,000 clones, with 85% as singletons. Sample: PBMCs or T cells enriched from blood (not recorded which). The receptors originated from a woman aged 45-65 years who had recovered from COVID-19. Each CDR3 is given with its conserved first and last residue. Fields, in order: D gene, clone size, J gene, V gene, CDR3 protein, CDR3 DNA. A D gene is named only where the DNA matches it firmly. Not all rows give a size; the values are once, few, many and, for expanded clones, a class.

TRBD1 | few | TRBJ2-5 | TRBV19 | CASSTGTAQETQYF | TGTGCCAGTAGTACCGGGACAGCCCAAGAGACCCAGTACTTC
TRBD2 | NA | TRBJ2-1 | TRBV10-3 | CAIRSATSGGSEQFF | TGTGCCATCAGGTCCGCGACTAGCGGGGGAAGTGAGCAGTTCTTC
TRBD2 | once | TRBJ2-5 | TRBV2 | CASSERGSGAETQYF | TGTGCCAGCAGTGAAAGGGGAAGCGGGGCTGAGACCCAGTACTTC
TRBD2 | NA | TRBJ2-1 | TRBV11-2 | CASSFNAGGYNEQFF | TGTGCCAGCAGCTTTAACGCGGGAGGCTACAATGAGCAGTTCTTC
NA | NA | TRBJ2-6 | TRBV7-9 | CASSLAVLSVLTF | TGTGCCAGCAGCTTAGCCGTACTGAGCGTCCTGACTTTC
NA | NA | TRBJ2-7 | TRBV21-1 | CASSTAGTANCTYEQYF | TGTGCCAGCAGCACAGCCGGGACAGCGAACTGTACCTACGAGCAGTACTTC
TRBD2 | NA | TRBJ2-1 | TRBV6-6 | CASKDIAGTYNEQFF | TGTGCCAGCAAAGATATAGCGGGGACTTACAATGAGCAGTTCTTC
TRBD1 | NA | TRBJ1-1 | TRBV5-1 | CASSPTQGWTEAFF | TGCGCCAGCAGCCCTACACAGGGGTGGACTGAAGCTTTCTTT
NA | NA | TRBJ2-6 | TRBV30 | CAWSATAPVAGANVLTF | TGTGCCTGGAGTGCCACAGCCCCGGTTGCTGGGGCCAACGTCCTGACTTTC
TRBD1 | NA | TRBJ1-2 | TRBV7-9 | CASSDGTGWDYGYTF | TGTGCCAGCAGCGATGGGACAGGTTGGGACTATGGCTACACCTTC
NA | NA | TRBJ1-1 | TRBV10-3 | CAISESGLMNTEAFF | TGTGCCATCAGTGAGTCCGGACTGATGAACACTGAAGCTTTCTTT
TRBD1 | NA | TRBJ1-1 | TRBV5-4 | CASSSQGLSPEAFF | TGTGCCAGCAGCTCACAGGGGCTTAGTCCTGAAGCTTTCTTT
NA | NA | TRBJ1-5 | TRBV30 | CAWTWGGGNQPQHF | TGTGCCTGGACTTGGGGGGGCGGTAATCAGCCCCAGCATTTT
NA | NA | TRBJ1-3 | TRBV5-1 | CASSLTGSDTIYF | TGCGCCAGCAGCTTAACGGGATCAGACACCATATATTTT
NA | NA | TRBJ2-6 | TRBV7-9 | CASSNRDSGANVLTF | TGTGCCAGCAGCAACAGGGACTCTGGGGCCAACGTCCTGACTTTC
TRBD1 | NA | TRBJ1-2 | TRBV7-8 | CASSFAGQVNYGYTF | TGTGCCAGCAGCTTTGCGGGACAGGTGAACTATGGCTACACCTTC
NA | NA | TRBJ2-3 | TRBV27 | CASSLGRGTDTQYF | TGTGCCAGCAGTCTCGGCAGGGGCACAGATACGCAGTATTTT
NA | NA | TRBJ1-1 | TRBV4-1 | CASSQERLGAFF | TGCGCCAGCAGCCAAGAGAGGTTAGGTGCTTTCTTT
TRBD2 | NA | TRBJ2-3 | TRBV2 | CASRNGLAGADTQYF | TGTGCCAGCAGAAACGGACTAGCGGGAGCAGATACGCAGTATTTT
NA | NA | TRBJ1-2 | TRBV27 | CASSFLGAGGYTF | TGTGCCAGCAGTTTCCTGGGGGCTGGTGGCTACACCTTC
TRBD1 | NA | TRBJ2-3 | TRBV7-8 | CASSSRTGASDTQYF | TGTGCCAGCAGCTCCCGGACAGGGGCCTCAGATACGCAGTATTTT
NA | NA | TRBJ1-3 | TRBV7-3 | CASSPDSSSGNTIYF | TGTGCCAGCAGCCCGGACTCGAGCTCTGGAAACACCATATATTTT